This T cell receptor beta chain is from a study of vaccination effects on CD4 cells after COVID-19. The CDR3 runs 16 residues. In germline, CDR1 is SGHTA, CDR2 FQGNSA. Trimming pared 7 bases from V and 0 bases from J, leaving 18 bases between. Libraries were prepared by immunoSEQ multiplex PCR; TCRdb keeps only in-frame clonotypes and omits some of them. The data contain more than 60,000 clones, about 67% of them seen just once; the ten biggest clones take up about 2.2%. This clone has a handful of counts. Its antigen is as yet unknown. The authors isolated CD4+ T cells after approximately 9 days of culture. The vaccine given was either BNT162b2 or mRNA-1273, in two doses.

This receptor was identified in a human donor who received a COVID-19 vaccine. The chain couples TRBV7-2 to TRBJ1-2; no reliable D call. The material was CD4+ T cells from PBMCs cultured without peptide, obtained after COVID-19 vaccination. The CDR3 loop is CASIRRSIRANYGYTF. In nucleotides, the CDR3 is TGTGCCAGCATCCGACGGAGTATAAGAGCTAACTATGGCTACACCTTC.